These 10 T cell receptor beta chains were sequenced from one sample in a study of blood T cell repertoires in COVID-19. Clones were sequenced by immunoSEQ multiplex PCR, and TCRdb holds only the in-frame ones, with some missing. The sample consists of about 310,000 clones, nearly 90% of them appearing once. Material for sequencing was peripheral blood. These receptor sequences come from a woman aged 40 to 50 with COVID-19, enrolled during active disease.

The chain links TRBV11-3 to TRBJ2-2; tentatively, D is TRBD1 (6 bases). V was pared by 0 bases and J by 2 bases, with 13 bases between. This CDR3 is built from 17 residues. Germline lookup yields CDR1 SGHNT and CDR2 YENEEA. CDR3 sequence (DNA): TGTGCCAGCAGCTTAGAATTGGGGACACATAACACCGGGGAGCTGTTTTTT. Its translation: CASSLELGTHNTGELFF.

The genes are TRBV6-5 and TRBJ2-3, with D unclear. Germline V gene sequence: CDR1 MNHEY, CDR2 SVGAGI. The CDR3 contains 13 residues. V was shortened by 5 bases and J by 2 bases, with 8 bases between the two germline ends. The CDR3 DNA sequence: TGTGCCAGCAGTCTTGTCTACACAGATACGCAGTATTTT. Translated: CASSLVYTDTQYF.

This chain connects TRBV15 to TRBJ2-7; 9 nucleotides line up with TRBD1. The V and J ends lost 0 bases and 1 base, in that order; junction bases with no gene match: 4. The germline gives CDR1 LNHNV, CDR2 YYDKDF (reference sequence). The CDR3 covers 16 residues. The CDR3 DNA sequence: TGTGCCACCAGCAGAGATAAGGGACAGGGATCCTACGAGCAGTACTTC. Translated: CATSRDKGQGSYEQYF.

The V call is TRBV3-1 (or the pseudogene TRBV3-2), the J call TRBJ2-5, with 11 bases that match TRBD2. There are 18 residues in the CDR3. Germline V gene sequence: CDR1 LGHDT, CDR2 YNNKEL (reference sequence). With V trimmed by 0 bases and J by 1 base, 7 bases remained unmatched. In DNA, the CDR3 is TGTGCCAGCAGCCAAGATCTTCTAGCGGGGGGCCTCCAAGAGACCCAGTACTTC. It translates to CASSQDLLAGGLQETQYF.

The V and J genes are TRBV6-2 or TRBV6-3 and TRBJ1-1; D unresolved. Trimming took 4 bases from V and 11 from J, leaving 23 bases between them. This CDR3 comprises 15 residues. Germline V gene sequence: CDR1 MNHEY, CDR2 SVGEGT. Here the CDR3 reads CASSSPVPVAVWAFF. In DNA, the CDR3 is TGTGCCAGCAGTTCCCCTGTCCCCGTGGCCGTTTGGGCTTTCTTT.

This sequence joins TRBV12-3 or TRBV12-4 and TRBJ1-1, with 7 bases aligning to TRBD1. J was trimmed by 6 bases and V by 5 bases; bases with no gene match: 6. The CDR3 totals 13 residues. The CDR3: CASSSTGVSEAFF. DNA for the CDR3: TGTGCCAGCAGTAGTACAGGGGTCTCTGAAGCTTTCTTT.

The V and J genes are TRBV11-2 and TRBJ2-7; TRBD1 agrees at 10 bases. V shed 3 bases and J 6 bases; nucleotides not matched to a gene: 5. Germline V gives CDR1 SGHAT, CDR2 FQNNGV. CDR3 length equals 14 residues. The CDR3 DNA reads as TGTGCCAGCAGCTTGTTGACAGGGGGCGGCGAGCAGTACTTC. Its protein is CASSLLTGGGEQYF. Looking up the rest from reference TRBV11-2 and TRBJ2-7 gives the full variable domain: EAGVAQSPRYKIIEKRQSVAFWCNPISGHATLYWYQQILGQGPKLLIQFQNNGVVDDSQLPKDRFSAERLKGVDSTLKIQPAKLEDSAVYLCASSLLTGGGEQYFGPGTRLTVT.

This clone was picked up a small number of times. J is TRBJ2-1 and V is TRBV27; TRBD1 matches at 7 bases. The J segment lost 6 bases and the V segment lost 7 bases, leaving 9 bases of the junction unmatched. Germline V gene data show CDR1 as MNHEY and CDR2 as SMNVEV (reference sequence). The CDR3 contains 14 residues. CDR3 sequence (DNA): TGTGCCAGCACCCTTAGGGGGCCGGGCAATGAGCAGTTCTTC. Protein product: CASTLRGPGNEQFF.

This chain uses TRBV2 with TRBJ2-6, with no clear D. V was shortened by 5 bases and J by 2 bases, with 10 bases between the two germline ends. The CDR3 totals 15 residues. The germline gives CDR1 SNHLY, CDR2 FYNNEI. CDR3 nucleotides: TGTGCCAGCAGTCAAGGGCTTGCTGGGGCCAACGTCCTGACTTTC. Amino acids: CASSQGLAGANVLTF. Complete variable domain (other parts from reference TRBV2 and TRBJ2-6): EPEVTQTPSHQVTQMGQEVILRCVPISNHLYFYWYRQILGQKVEFLVSFYNNEISEKSEIFDDQFSVERPDGSNFTLKIRSTKLEDSAMYFCASSQGLAGANVLTFGAGSRLTVL.

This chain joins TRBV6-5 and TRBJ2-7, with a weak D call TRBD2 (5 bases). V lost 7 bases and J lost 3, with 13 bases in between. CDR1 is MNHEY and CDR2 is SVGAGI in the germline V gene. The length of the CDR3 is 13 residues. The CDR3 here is CASNWAGDYEQYF. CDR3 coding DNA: TGTGCCAGCAATTGGGCGGGCGACTACGAGCAGTACTTC.